Listed below are T cell receptor beta chains from one sample, sequenced in a study of lymphopenia after photon versus proton radiotherapy. Here immunoSEQ multiplex PCR was the method, and the copy in TCRdb shows in-frame clones only, minus some. Of tens of thousands of clones detected, roughly 84% appear once; the ten largest clones hold about 9.3%. Material: peripheral blood, obtained from a patient treated with proton-based radiotherapy. These receptors all stem from a woman between 65 and 79 years old with pancreatic cancer. Some clones in this sample may be carry-over from other donors' samples. Each CDR3 is given with its conserved first and last residue. The order of the fields is J gene, clone size, D gene, V gene, CDR3 protein, CDR3 DNA. A D gene is named only where the DNA matches it firmly. Not all rows give a size; the values are once, few, many and, for expanded clones, a class.

j_call: TRBJ1-5; clone_size: NA; d_call: TRBD1; v_call: TRBV5-6; cdr3_aa: CASSLDRGNQPQHF; cdr3_nt: TGTGCCAGCAGCTTAGACAGGGGGAATCAGCCCCAGCATTTT
j_call: TRBJ2-1; clone_size: once; d_call: NA; v_call: TRBV28; cdr3_aa: CASSIPGQYNEQFF; cdr3_nt: TGTGCCAGCAGCATACCGGGACAATACAATGAGCAGTTCTTC
j_call: TRBJ2-7; clone_size: NA; d_call: TRBD1; v_call: TRBV13; cdr3_aa: CASSSGQGPSYEQYF; cdr3_nt: TGTGCCAGCAGCTCCGGACAGGGGCCGTCCTACGAGCAGTACTTC
j_call: TRBJ1-1; clone_size: NA; d_call: NA; v_call: TRBV6-1; cdr3_aa: CASSEQAGIGNTEAFF; cdr3_nt: TGTGCCAGCAGTGAACAGGCAGGGATAGGGAACACTGAAGCTTTCTTT
j_call: TRBJ1-1; clone_size: few; d_call: NA; v_call: TRBV6-1; cdr3_aa: CASRERRNTEAFF; cdr3_nt: TGTGCCAGCAGGGAACGTCGGAACACTGAAGCTTTCTTT
j_call: TRBJ1-1; clone_size: NA; d_call: NA; v_call: TRBV19; cdr3_aa: CASSSLRDTEAFF; cdr3_nt: TGTGCCAGTAGTTCACTCCGGGACACTGAAGCTTTCTTT
j_call: TRBJ2-1; clone_size: NA; d_call: TRBD1; v_call: TRBV15; cdr3_aa: CATSRPGQGVLRTYNEQFF; cdr3_nt: TGTGCCACCAGCAGACCGGGACAGGGGGTCCTACGAACCTACAATGAGCAGTTCTTC
j_call: TRBJ2-7; clone_size: NA; d_call: TRBD2; v_call: TRBV7-2; cdr3_aa: CASSLGPLAGDREQYF; cdr3_nt: TGTGCCAGCAGCTTAGGCCCGCTAGCGGGAGATCGCGAGCAGTACTTC
j_call: TRBJ2-2; clone_size: NA; d_call: TRBD1; v_call: TRBV19; cdr3_aa: CASTETDRVGTGELFF; cdr3_nt: TGTGCCAGTACCGAAACAGACAGGGTAGGCACCGGGGAGCTGTTTTTT
j_call: TRBJ2-7; clone_size: NA; d_call: NA; v_call: TRBV7-9; cdr3_aa: CASSPGTLLTYEQYF; cdr3_nt: TGTGCCAGCAGCCCAGGGACCCTGCTCACCTACGAGCAGTACTTC
j_call: TRBJ1-1; clone_size: NA; d_call: NA; v_call: TRBV30; cdr3_aa: CAWLRTGNTEAFF; cdr3_nt: TGTGCCTGGTTACGGACCGGGAACACTGAAGCTTTCTTT
j_call: TRBJ2-1; clone_size: NA; d_call: TRBD1; v_call: TRBV7-9; cdr3_aa: CASSPEGQGYNEQFF; cdr3_nt: TGTGCCAGCAGCCCTGAGGGACAGGGATACAATGAGCAGTTCTTC
j_call: TRBJ1-1; clone_size: NA; d_call: NA; v_call: TRBV19; cdr3_aa: CASTFGGSEAFF; cdr3_nt: TGTGCCAGTACCTTTGGGGGTTCTGAAGCTTTCTTT
j_call: TRBJ1-3; clone_size: few; d_call: NA; v_call: TRBV2; cdr3_aa: CASSEPSGGSGNTIYF; cdr3_nt: TGTGCCAGCAGTGAGCCCTCGGGGGGATCGGGAAACACCATATATTTT
j_call: TRBJ2-1; clone_size: NA; d_call: TRBD2; v_call: TRBV6-4; cdr3_aa: CASSEPLGASGTPYNEQFF; cdr3_nt: TGTGCCAGCAGTGAGCCCTTGGGGGCTAGCGGGACTCCCTACAATGAGCAGTTCTTC
j_call: TRBJ1-6; clone_size: NA; d_call: NA; v_call: TRBV11-2; cdr3_aa: CASSSLLQGTSPLHF; cdr3_nt: TGTGCCAGCAGCTCACTTCTTCAGGGGACCTCACCCCTCCACTTT
j_call: TRBJ2-2; clone_size: NA; d_call: NA; v_call: TRBV6-4; cdr3_aa: CASSTGAGDTGELFF; cdr3_nt: TGTGCCAGCAGTACCGGGGCTGGGGACACCGGGGAGCTGTTTTTT
j_call: TRBJ1-2; clone_size: NA; d_call: TRBD1; v_call: TRBV18; cdr3_aa: CASSPAGQANYGYTF; cdr3_nt: TGTGCCAGCTCACCTGCGGGACAGGCTAACTATGGCTACACCTTC
j_call: TRBJ2-7; clone_size: NA; d_call: NA; v_call: TRBV19; cdr3_aa: CASSIVAGYEQYF; cdr3_nt: TGTGCCAGTAGTATAGTGGCGGGATACGAGCAGTACTTC
j_call: TRBJ1-3; clone_size: NA; d_call: NA; v_call: TRBV29-1; cdr3_aa: CSVARGNGNTIYF; cdr3_nt: TGCAGCGTTGCTCGTGGGAATGGGAACACCATATATTTT
j_call: TRBJ2-1; clone_size: NA; d_call: TRBD2; v_call: TRBV5-1; cdr3_aa: CASSLVALAVYNEQFF; cdr3_nt: TGCGCCAGCAGCTTGGTAGCCCTAGCGGTCTACAATGAGCAGTTCTTC
j_call: TRBJ2-5; clone_size: NA; d_call: NA; v_call: TRBV7-2; cdr3_aa: CASSTVGGVETQYF; cdr3_nt: TGTGCCAGCAGCACTGTGGGGGGCGTAGAGACCCAGTACTTC
j_call: TRBJ2-1; clone_size: NA; d_call: NA; v_call: TRBV5-1; cdr3_aa: CASSLAYNEQFF; cdr3_nt: TGCGCCAGCAGCTTGGCCTACAATGAGCAGTTCTTC
j_call: TRBJ2-2; clone_size: NA; d_call: TRBD2; v_call: TRBV18; cdr3_aa: CASSPPASGSTGELFF; cdr3_nt: TGTGCCAGCTCACCACCGGCTAGCGGGAGCACCGGGGAGCTGTTTTTT
j_call: TRBJ1-2; clone_size: NA; d_call: TRBD1; v_call: TRBV28; cdr3_aa: CASRAGTGAGYTF; cdr3_nt: TGTGCCAGCAGGGCCGGGACAGGGGCCGGCTACACCTTC
j_call: TRBJ1-1; clone_size: NA; d_call: NA; v_call: TRBV5-1; cdr3_aa: CASSFQENTEAFF; cdr3_nt: TGCGCCAGCAGCTTCCAGGAAAACACTGAAGCTTTCTTT
j_call: TRBJ2-3; clone_size: NA; d_call: NA; v_call: TRBV11-2; cdr3_aa: CASSFGISEPSTDTQYF; cdr3_nt: TGTGCCAGCAGCTTCGGTATAAGCGAGCCAAGCACAGATACGCAGTATTTT
j_call: TRBJ1-1; clone_size: NA; d_call: TRBD1; v_call: TRBV7-2; cdr3_aa: CASRAGQASTEAFF; cdr3_nt: TGTGCCAGCAGAGCGGGACAGGCGAGCACTGAAGCTTTCTTT
j_call: TRBJ1-5; clone_size: NA; d_call: NA; v_call: TRBV5-6; cdr3_aa: CASRIWTDNQPQHF; cdr3_nt: TGTGCCAGCAGGATTTGGACGGACAATCAGCCCCAGCATTTT
j_call: TRBJ2-3; clone_size: NA; d_call: NA; v_call: TRBV19; cdr3_aa: CASSRLGTDTQYF; cdr3_nt: TGTGCCAGTAGTCGACTAGGGACAGATACGCAGTATTTT
j_call: TRBJ2-7; clone_size: NA; d_call: TRBD1; v_call: TRBV28; cdr3_aa: CASRTDRVLYEQYF; cdr3_nt: TGTGCCAGCAGGACGGACAGGGTCCTCTACGAGCAGTACTTC
j_call: TRBJ2-7; clone_size: NA; d_call: NA; v_call: TRBV25-1; cdr3_aa: CASTWGHEQYF; cdr3_nt: TGTGCCAGCACGTGGGGACACGAGCAGTACTTC
j_call: TRBJ1-4; clone_size: once; d_call: NA; v_call: TRBV27; cdr3_aa: CASSSYGRPDNEKLFF; cdr3_nt: TGTGCCAGCAGTTCCTATGGGCGGCCAGATAATGAAAAACTGTTTTTT
j_call: TRBJ2-3; clone_size: NA; d_call: NA; v_call: TRBV28; cdr3_aa: CASSSPGGFRTDTQYF; cdr3_nt: TGTGCCAGCAGTTCCCCTGGGGGGTTCAGAACAGATACGCAGTATTTT
j_call: TRBJ2-5; clone_size: NA; d_call: TRBD2; v_call: TRBV7-8; cdr3_aa: CASSLGLAGGETQYF; cdr3_nt: TGTGCCAGCAGCTTAGGTCTAGCGGGAGGTGAGACCCAGTACTTC
j_call: TRBJ2-1; clone_size: NA; d_call: TRBD1; v_call: TRBV10-3; cdr3_aa: CAISWDSTYNEQFF; cdr3_nt: TGTGCCATCAGCTGGGACAGCACCTACAATGAGCAGTTCTTC
j_call: TRBJ1-1; clone_size: NA; d_call: NA; v_call: TRBV2; cdr3_aa: CASSEATGMSTEAFF; cdr3_nt: TGTGCCAGCAGTGAAGCCACAGGGATGAGCACTGAAGCTTTCTTT
j_call: TRBJ2-7; clone_size: NA; d_call: NA; v_call: TRBV7-9; cdr3_aa: CASSQPPGEQYF; cdr3_nt: TGTGCCAGCAGCCAACCACCCGGAGAGCAGTACTTC
j_call: TRBJ2-3; clone_size: NA; d_call: TRBD2; v_call: TRBV27; cdr3_aa: CASSKPGLAGSTDTQYF; cdr3_nt: TGTGCCAGCAGTAAGCCGGGACTAGCGGGGAGCACAGATACGCAGTATTTT
j_call: TRBJ2-7; clone_size: NA; d_call: TRBD2; v_call: TRBV19; cdr3_aa: CASGTSGPEQYF; cdr3_nt: TGTGCCAGCGGGACTAGCGGGCCTGAGCAGTACTTC
j_call: TRBJ1-3; clone_size: NA; d_call: NA; v_call: TRBV28; cdr3_aa: CASSLSHPGNTIYF; cdr3_nt: TGTGCCAGCAGTTTATCCCATCCCGGAAACACCATATATTTT
j_call: TRBJ1-5; clone_size: NA; d_call: NA; v_call: TRBV28; cdr3_aa: CASRSDSGNNQPQHF; cdr3_nt: TGTGCCAGCAGGTCGGACAGCGGAAACAATCAGCCCCAGCATTTT
j_call: TRBJ2-1; clone_size: NA; d_call: NA; v_call: TRBV2; cdr3_aa: CASSGGGLDEQFF; cdr3_nt: TGTGCCAGCAGTGGTGGGGGATTGGATGAGCAGTTCTTC
j_call: TRBJ2-3; clone_size: once; d_call: TRBD2; v_call: TRBV18; cdr3_aa: CASSPGRGFTDTQYF; cdr3_nt: TGTGCCAGCTCACCAGGGAGGGGTTTTACAGATACGCAGTATTTT
j_call: TRBJ2-3; clone_size: NA; d_call: NA; v_call: TRBV29-1; cdr3_aa: CSVESFMGSGDTQYF; cdr3_nt: TGCAGCGTTGAATCTTTTATGGGCTCGGGAGATACGCAGTATTTT
j_call: TRBJ1-1; clone_size: NA; d_call: NA; v_call: TRBV7-2; cdr3_aa: CASSLDMNTEAFF; cdr3_nt: TGTGCCAGCAGCTTGGATATGAACACTGAAGCTTTCTTT
j_call: TRBJ1-5; clone_size: NA; d_call: NA; v_call: TRBV5-1; cdr3_aa: CASSFGEGQQNQPQHF; cdr3_nt: TGCGCCAGCAGCTTCGGGGAGGGTCAGCAAAATCAGCCCCAGCATTTT
j_call: TRBJ1-1; clone_size: NA; d_call: TRBD1; v_call: TRBV14; cdr3_aa: CASSQDQNRGVWRGTEAFF; cdr3_nt: TGTGCCAGCAGCCAAGATCAAAACAGGGGTGTCTGGAGAGGCACTGAAGCTTTCTTT
j_call: TRBJ1-1; clone_size: NA; d_call: NA; v_call: TRBV19; cdr3_aa: CASSTTANTEAFF; cdr3_nt: TGTGCCAGTAGTACAACAGCGAACACTGAAGCTTTCTTT
j_call: TRBJ1-1; clone_size: few; d_call: TRBD1; v_call: TRBV11-2; cdr3_aa: CASSSILDRGRGTEAFF; cdr3_nt: TGTGCCAGCAGCTCAATTTTGGACAGGGGGAGAGGCACTGAAGCTTTCTTT
j_call: TRBJ2-3; clone_size: NA; d_call: NA; v_call: TRBV14; cdr3_aa: CASSQSSSTQYF; cdr3_nt: TGTGCCAGCAGCCAATCTTCTAGTACGCAGTATTTT
j_call: TRBJ2-2; clone_size: NA; d_call: NA; v_call: TRBV6-5; cdr3_aa: CASGRRAELFF; cdr3_nt: TGTGCCAGCGGAAGGAGGGCGGAGCTGTTTTTT
j_call: TRBJ1-2; clone_size: NA; d_call: NA; v_call: TRBV28; cdr3_aa: CASSTELANYGYTF; cdr3_nt: TGTGCCAGCTCAACCGAGTTAGCTAACTATGGCTACACCTTC
j_call: TRBJ1-2; clone_size: few; d_call: NA; v_call: TRBV11-2; cdr3_aa: CASSPLSAGNYGYTF; cdr3_nt: TGTGCCAGCAGCCCCCTCAGCGCGGGGAACTATGGCTACACCTTC